The 27 T cell receptor beta chains reported below all come from one sample, sequenced in a study of CD8+ T cells in alopecia areata (dated by TCRdb to about 2018). To prepare the library, the immunoSEQ multiplex PCR assay was applied. RNA was extracted from all samples and reverse transcribed into cDNA, which served as template for TCR sequencing. This is the immuneACCESS table as TCRdb keeps it, with only in-frame sequences that have V and J called. A part of the clones is gone; compared with another copy, unresolved V genes explain less than half, and the rest is unexplained. The sample includes 70,000 to 95,000 clones, with roughly 47% observed a single time. Jointly, the top ten make up 5.7% of the sample. The sample taken for sequencing was NKG2D-high CD8+ T cells sorted from blood. The cell subset or site label, as the study defines it: sorted CD8+ NKG2D-high blood T cells. The receptor set was obtained from a human donor with alopecia areata.

The J gene is TRBJ2-1, the V gene TRBV30; D is possibly TRBD2 (5 bases). V was shortened by 0 bases and J by 4 bases, with 10 bases between the two germline ends. The germline gives CDR1 GTSNPN, CDR2 SVGIG (reference sequence). The CDR3 spans 14 residues. In DNA form, the CDR3 reads TGTGCCTGGAGTGTTGGCGGGCCATACAATGAGCAGTTCTTC. This encodes CAWSVGGPYNEQFF.

The CDR3 region is CASSFTMTGAEAFF. The CDR3 DNA reads as TGTGCCAGCAGTTTTACAATGACAGGGGCTGAAGCTTTCTTT. This chain links TRBV27 with TRBJ1-1; 8 bases fit TRBD1. The length of the CDR3 is 14 residues. With V trimmed by 3 bases and J by 6 bases, 6 bases remained unmatched. The V gene's germline CDR1 is MNHEY and CDR2 SMNVEV (reference sequence).

CDR3 in amino acids: CASLPGLREPADTQYF. As DNA, the CDR3 is TGTGCCAGCTTGCCGGGACTACGGGAACCGGCAGATACGCAGTATTTT. The chain carries TRBV27 and TRBJ2-3; 7 bases agree with TRBD2. The V gene's germline CDR1 is MNHEY and CDR2 SMNVEV (reference sequence). The CDR3 sequence is 16 residues long. The V gene end was trimmed by 8 bases and the J gene end by 4 bases; junction bases not matched to a gene: 15.

V and J are TRBV9 and TRBJ1-2; D not certain. CDR1 SGDLS and CDR2 YYNGEE come from the germline V gene. Trimming stripped 4 bases from V and 7 bases from J, with 11 bases between. The CDR3 sequence is 12 residues long. CDR3 bases: TGTGCCAGCAGCCCCGGGGAAAGTGGCTACACCTTC. Amino acid sequence: CASSPGESGYTF.

V gene TRBV19 combines with J gene TRBJ1-5; D is uncertain. CDR1 LNHDA and CDR2 SQIVND come from the germline V gene (reference sequence). This CDR3 has 13 residues. With 4 bases removed from V and 2 bases from J, the gap between germline ends came to 6 bases. CDR3 in amino acids: CASSNNGNQPQHF. The CDR3 DNA sequence: TGTGCCAGTAGTAACAACGGCAATCAGCCCCAGCATTTT.

This clone was seen a few times. The rearrangement links TRBV10-2 to TRBJ2-7; TRBD2 agrees at 8 bases. Losses at the gene ends were 9 bases for V and 7 bases for J; bases not matched to a gene: 11. This CDR3 has 13 residues. Germline CDR1 is WSHSY and CDR2 is SAAADI. This CDR3 is CARLSGARLEQYF. For the CDR3, the DNA is TGCGCCAGGCTTAGCGGGGCACGCCTAGAGCAGTACTTC.

The chain joins TRBV5-6 to TRBJ2-7; D gene unclear. Germline V gene lookup returns CDR1 SGHDT and CDR2 YYEEEE. The CDR3 runs to 11 residues. V was cut by 4 bases and J by 6 bases, with 8 bases left in between. In DNA form, the CDR3 reads TGTGCCAGCAGCGTTGGCCCCGAGCAGTACTTC. It encodes CASSVGPEQYF.

A few counts support this clone. The chain has TRBV29-1 and TRBJ2-5; no firm D call. V was shortened by 1 base and J by 2 bases, with 14 bases between the two germline ends. This CDR3 comprises 15 residues. The germline gives CDR1 SQVTM, CDR2 ANQGSEA. The CDR3 nucleotides read TGCAGCGTTGAAGCCCAAGACCGACGGCAAGAGACCCAGTACTTC. This translates into CSVEAQDRRQETQYF.

The DNA of the CDR3 is TGTGCCAGCAGCGTTGCTCGGACAGGGGCTGGTGGCTACACCTTC. This translates into CASSVARTGAGGYTF. J is TRBJ1-2 and V is TRBV9; 9 positions match TRBD1. There are 15 residues in the CDR3. Germline V gene sequence: CDR1 SGDLS, CDR2 YYNGEE. J gave up 7 bases and V 2 bases, and 9 bases lay outside the gene matches.

The V gene is TRBV29-1, the J gene TRBJ2-5, with no clear D. The CDR3 is 13 residues long. From germline, CDR1 is SQVTM and CDR2 ANQGSEA. V lost 5 bases, J lost 0 bases, and 10 bases lay in between. The CDR3 nucleotides are TGCAGCGTTAAATTACCGTACCAAGAGACCCAGTACTTC. It encodes CSVKLPYQETQYF.

V is TRBV27 and J is TRBJ1-1; D is unclear. Germline V CDR1 and CDR2: MNHEY, SMNVEV (reference sequence). CDR3 length equals 11 residues. V shed 5 bases and J shed 6 bases, with 7 bases lying between them. This CDR3 reads CASSQGPEAFF. The DNA of the CDR3 is TGTGCCAGCAGTCAAGGGCCTGAAGCTTTCTTT.

The genes are TRBV7-9 and TRBJ2-1; possible D gene TRBD2, 6 bases. The CDR3 is 14 residues long. Between the trimmed V and J ends, which lost 4 bases and 5 bases, there was a span of 12 bases. Germline lookup yields CDR1 SEHNR and CDR2 FQNEAQ (reference sequence). CDR3 in DNA: TGTGCCAGCAGCTCGGGACTTCTCGACAATGAGCAGTTCTTC. This translates into CASSSGLLDNEQFF.

This rearrangement joins TRBV29-1 to TRBJ2-7; D is undetermined. In germline, CDR1 is SQVTM, CDR2 ANQGSEA. This CDR3 has 13 amino acids. The germline V and J ends were trimmed by 0 bases and 6 bases, with 12 bases remaining between them. CDR3 in amino acids: CSVEDPLSTEQYF. The CDR3 DNA reads as TGCAGCGTTGAAGATCCGTTGTCGACCGAGCAGTACTTC.

The table lists this clone with a few counts. The V gene is TRBV21-1, the J gene TRBJ2-7; the D call in the table, TRBD2, was not verified against the DNA. TRBV21-1 is given as a pseudogene. There are 13 residues in the CDR3. CDR3 bases: TGTGCCAGCAACGTAGATAGCTCCTACGAGCAGTACTTC. It codes for CASNVDSSYEQYF.

This clone has only a few counts. The rearrangement links TRBV2 to TRBJ1-2; D remains unclear. The germline V gene encodes CDR1 SNHLY and CDR2 FYNNEI. The V and J ends lost 1 base and 3 bases respectively, with 9 bases between them. The CDR3 runs 14 residues. This CDR3 reads CASSEDRYYYGYTF. As DNA, the CDR3 is TGTGCCAGCAGTGAAGACAGATATTACTATGGCTACACCTTC.

This clone was detected only a few times. The gene calls are TRBV9 and TRBJ2-5; no definite D call. Germline assignment: CDR1 SGDLS and CDR2 YYNGEE. Between the trimmed V and J ends, which lost 4 bases and 2 bases, there was a span of 15 bases. The CDR3 contains 15 residues. The CDR3 DNA sequence: TGTGCCAGCAGCCCACCCGTAGATGTACAAGAGACCCAGTACTTC. The encoded protein is CASSPPVDVQETQYF.

The J gene is TRBJ2-7, the V gene TRBV29-1, with a weak D call TRBD1 (5 bases). Germline V gene data show CDR1 as SQVTM and CDR2 as ANQGSEA. The V end was cut by 4 bases, the J end by 5 bases, with 12 bases between. The CDR3 is 12 residues long. CDR3 residues: CSVVQGSNEQYF. CDR3 bases: TGCAGCGTTGTCCAGGGTTCAAACGAGCAGTACTTC.

The chain uses TRBV7-9 and TRBJ1-1; D not resolved. V lost 5 bases, J lost 2 bases, and 3 bases lay in between. This CDR3 is 11 amino acids long. Germline V gives CDR1 SEHNR, CDR2 FQNEAQ (reference sequence). CDR3 nucleotide sequence: TGTGCCAGCAGCGTAAACACTGAAGCTTTCTTT. Protein product: CASSVNTEAFF. The full variable domain, in which reference TRBV7-9 and TRBJ1-1 provide the parts outside the CDR3, is DTGVSQNPRHKITKRGQNVTFRCDPISEHNRLYWYRQTLGQGPEFLTYFQNEAQLEKSRLLSDRFSAERPKGSFSTLEIQRTEQGDSAMYLCASSVNTEAFFGQGTRLTVV.

The sample holds a few counts of this clone. The gene calls are TRBV27 and TRBJ1-1; D ambiguous. The CDR3 consists of 12 residues. Germline CDR1 is MNHEY and CDR2 is SMNVEV (reference sequence). Trimming pared 11 bases from V and 1 base from J, leaving 11 bases between. CDR3 sequence reads: CAVADGNTEAFF. CDR3 sequence (DNA): TGTGCCGTGGCGGATGGGAACACTGAAGCTTTCTTT.

The rearrangement links TRBV2 to TRBJ2-1; D call uncertain. CDR1 is SNHLY and CDR2 is FYNNEI in the germline V gene. The V end lost 7 bases, the J end lost 5 bases, and 9 bases lay between the germline ends. The CDR3 consists of 12 residues. The chain's CDR3 is CASIGSDNEQFF. The CDR3, as DNA: TGTGCCAGCATTGGATCCGACAATGAGCAGTTCTTC.

The rearrangement joins TRBV27 to TRBJ2-7, with D unresolved. In germline, CDR1 is MNHEY, CDR2 SMNVEV (reference sequence). The germline V and J ends were trimmed by 5 bases and 0 bases, with 11 bases remaining between them. This CDR3 region has 14 residues. Here the CDR3 reads CASSDREASYEQYF. As DNA, the CDR3 is TGTGCCAGCAGTGACCGTGAGGCCTCCTACGAGCAGTACTTC.

This clone is classed as medium-sized (0.01 to 0.1%). The chain joins TRBV7-9 to TRBJ2-1; no definite D call. V shed 3 bases and J shed 9 bases, with 6 bases lying between them. This CDR3 region has 11 residues. Germline V gives CDR1 SEHNR, CDR2 FQNEAQ (reference sequence). As DNA, the CDR3 is TGTGCCAGCAGCTTTGCCAGTGAGCAGTTCTTC. Protein sequence: CASSFASEQFF.

This sequence joins TRBV2 and TRBJ2-3; no clear D gene. V lost 1 base to trimming and J lost 6 bases, with 5 bases between them. From germline, CDR1 is SNHLY and CDR2 FYNNEI. This CDR3 spans 12 amino acids. In nucleotides, the CDR3 is TGTGCCAGCAGTGAAGTCTTGGATACGCAGTATTTT. Translated, it gives CASSEVLDTQYF. Filled out from reference TRBV2 and TRBJ2-3, the complete variable domain reads EPEVTQTPSHQVTQMGQEVILRCVPISNHLYFYWYRQILGQKVEFLVSFYNNEISEKSEIFDDQFSVERPDGSNFTLKIRSTKLEDSAMYFCASSEVLDTQYFGPGTRLTVL.

This clone occurred a few times. This chain links TRBV27 with TRBJ2-1; a possible D gene is TRBD1 (5 bases). Between the trimmed V and J ends, which lost 3 bases and 3 bases, there was a span of 12 bases. This CDR3 has 15 amino acids. CDR1 is MNHEY and CDR2 is SMNVEV in the germline V gene (reference sequence). CDR3 coding DNA: TGTGCCAGCAGTTTTGGGTCGGACATCTACAATGAGCAGTTCTTC. Protein product: CASSFGSDIYNEQFF.

The chain recombines TRBV9 with TRBJ2-1; maybe TRBD2 (6 bases). The CDR3 spans 14 residues. With 0 bases removed from V and 6 bases from J, the gap between germline ends came to 10 bases. CDR1 and CDR2 from the germline V gene are SGDLS and YYNGEE. The CDR3, as DNA: TGTGCCAGCAGCGTAGCTACGGGACTCAATGAGCAGTTCTTC. Its protein is CASSVATGLNEQFF.

This clone was recorded a few times. J is TRBJ2-7 and V is TRBV27; D is perhaps TRBD1 (5 bases). Germline V gene lookup returns CDR1 MNHEY and CDR2 SMNVEV (reference sequence). Deletions cut 4 bases from V and 3 bases from J, with 13 bases between. There are 14 residues in the CDR3. The CDR3 DNA reads TGTGCCAGCAGTTCAGGGTCCCTGATCTACGAGCAGTACTTC. Its translation: CASSSGSLIYEQYF.

The V and J genes are TRBV28 and TRBJ2-5; perhaps TRBD2 as D (6 bases). Per the germline V gene, CDR1 is MDHEN and CDR2 is SYDVKM. This CDR3 comprises 15 residues. V was trimmed by 6 bases and J by 2 bases, leaving 16 bases between them. Here the CDR3 reads CASSPRGTEQETQYF. Written as DNA, the CDR3 is TGTGCCAGCAGCCCCCGCGGGACGGAGCAAGAGACCCAGTACTTC.